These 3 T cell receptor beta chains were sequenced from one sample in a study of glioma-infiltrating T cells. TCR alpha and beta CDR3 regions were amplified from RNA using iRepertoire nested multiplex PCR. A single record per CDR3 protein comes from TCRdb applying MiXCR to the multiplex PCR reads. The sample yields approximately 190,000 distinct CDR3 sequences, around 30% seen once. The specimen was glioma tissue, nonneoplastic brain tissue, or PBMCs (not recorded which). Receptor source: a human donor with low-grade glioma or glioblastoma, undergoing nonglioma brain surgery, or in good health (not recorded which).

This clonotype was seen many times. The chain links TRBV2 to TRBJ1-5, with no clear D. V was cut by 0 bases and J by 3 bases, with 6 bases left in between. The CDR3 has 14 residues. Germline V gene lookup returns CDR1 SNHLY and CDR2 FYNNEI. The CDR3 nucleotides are TGTGCCAGCAGTGAAGCCCAGACCAATCAGCCCCAGCATTTT. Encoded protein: CASSEAQTNQPQHF. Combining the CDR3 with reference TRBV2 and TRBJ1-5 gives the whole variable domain EPEVTQTPSHQVTQMGQEVILRCVPISNHLYFYWYRQILGQKVEFLVSFYNNEISEKSEIFDDQFSVERPDGSNFTLKIRSTKLEDSAMYFCASSEAQTNQPQHFGDGTRLSIL.

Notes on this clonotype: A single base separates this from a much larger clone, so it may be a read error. The CDR3 is CASTWDSRTDTRYF. The CDR3, as DNA: TGTGCCAGCACGTGGGACAGCCGCACAGATACGCGGTATTTT. The chain is built from TRBV2 and TRBJ2-3; TRBD1 matches 7 bases. Germline-derived CDR1 and CDR2 are SNHLY and FYNNEI. This CDR3 region has 14 residues.

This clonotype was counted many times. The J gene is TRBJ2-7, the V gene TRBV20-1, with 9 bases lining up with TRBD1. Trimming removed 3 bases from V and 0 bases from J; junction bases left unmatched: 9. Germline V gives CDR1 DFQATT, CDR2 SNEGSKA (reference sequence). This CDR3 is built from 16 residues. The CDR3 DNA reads TGCAGTGCTAGCGAGATGTGGGGACAGGGCTCCTACGAGCAGTACTTC. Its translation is CSASEMWGQGSYEQYF.